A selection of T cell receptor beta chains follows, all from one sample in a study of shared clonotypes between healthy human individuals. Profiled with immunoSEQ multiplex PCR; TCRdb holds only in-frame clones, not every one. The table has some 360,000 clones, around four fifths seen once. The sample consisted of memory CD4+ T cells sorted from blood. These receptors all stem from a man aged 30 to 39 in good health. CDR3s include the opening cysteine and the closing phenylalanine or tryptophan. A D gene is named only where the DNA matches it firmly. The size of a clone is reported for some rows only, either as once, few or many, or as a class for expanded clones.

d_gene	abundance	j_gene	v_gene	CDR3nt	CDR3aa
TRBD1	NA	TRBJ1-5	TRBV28	TGTGCCAGCGAGGACAGGGCGAATCAGCCCCAGCATTTT	CASEDRANQPQHF
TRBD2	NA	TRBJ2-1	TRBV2	TGTGCCAGCAGTGACCCGGGACTAGCGGACTACAATGAGCAGTTCTTC	CASSDPGLADYNEQFF
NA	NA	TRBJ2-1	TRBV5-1	TGCGCCAGCAGCTTGACAGGCGTGGGGCAGTTCTTC	CASSLTGVGQFF
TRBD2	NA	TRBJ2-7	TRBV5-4	TGTGCCAGCAGCCGGGAGGCGGGATCCTACGAGCAGTACTTC	CASSREAGSYEQYF
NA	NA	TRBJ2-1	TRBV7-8	TGTGCCAGCAGCTTAGCGGGAGTAGGGGACAATGAGCAGTTCTTC	CASSLAGVGDNEQFF
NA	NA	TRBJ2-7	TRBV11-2	TGTGCCAGCAGCTTTGAGTTCAGCTCCTACGAGCAGTACTTC	CASSFEFSSYEQYF
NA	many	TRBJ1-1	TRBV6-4	TGTGCCAGCAGTAGTAAACCGAACACTGAAGCTTTCTTT	CASSSKPNTEAFF
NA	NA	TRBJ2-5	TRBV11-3	TGTGCCAGCAGCACAGGGTACCAAGAGACCCAGTACTTC	CASSTGYQETQYF
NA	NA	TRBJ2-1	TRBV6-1	TGTGCCAGCAGTGAGGAACTAGCTACCTCTCATGAGCAGTTCTTC	CASSEELATSHEQFF
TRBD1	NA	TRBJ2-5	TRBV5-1	TGCGCCAGCAGCCCGCACCTGGGACAGCAAGAGACCCAGTACTTC	CASSPHLGQQETQYF
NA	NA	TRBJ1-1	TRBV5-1	TGCGCCAGCAGCTTGAACCCTCAGGGGAACACTGAAGCTTTCTTT	CASSLNPQGNTEAFF
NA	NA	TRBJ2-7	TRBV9	TGTGCCAGCAGCGTAGAGGGATCTGGCTACGAGCAGTACTTC	CASSVEGSGYEQYF
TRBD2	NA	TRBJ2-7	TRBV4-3	TGCGCCAGCAGCCAAGATTCGCTAGCGGGCCCGTTCTACGAGCAGTACTTC	CASSQDSLAGPFYEQYF
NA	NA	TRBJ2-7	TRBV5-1	TGCGCCAGCAGATCAGCCGGGACGGAGGCCTACGAGCAGTACTTC	CASRSAGTEAYEQYF
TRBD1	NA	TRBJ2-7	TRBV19	TGTGCCAGTAGTAGACGGGACAGACTCTACGAGCAGTACTTC	CASSRRDRLYEQYF
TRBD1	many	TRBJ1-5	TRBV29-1	TGCAGCGTTGAAGATGGGACAGGGCTAAATCAGCCCCAGCATTTT	CSVEDGTGLNQPQHF
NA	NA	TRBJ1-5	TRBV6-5	TGTGCCAGCAGGCATCGACAGTTCGGGGGTGGGCCCCAGCATTTT	CASRHRQFGGGPQHF
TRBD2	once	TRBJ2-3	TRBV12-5	TGTGCTAGTGGTTTAAGGGCGGGAGTCGCAGATACGCAGTATTTT	CASGLRAGVADTQYF
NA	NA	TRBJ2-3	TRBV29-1	TGCAGCGTTGGTCGGGGGCAGAGCACAGATACGCAGTATTTT	CSVGRGQSTDTQYF
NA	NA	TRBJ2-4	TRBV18	TGTGCCAGCTCACGTCCAGGGAGTGCCAAAAACATTCAGTACTTC	CASSRPGSAKNIQYF
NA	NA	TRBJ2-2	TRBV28	TGTGCCAGCAGTTTAGGGCTGTACGGGGGAGGCACGAACACCGGGGAGCTGTTTTTT	CASSLGLYGGGTNTGELFF
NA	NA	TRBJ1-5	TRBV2	TGTGCCAGCAGTGAAGGTTTTTATGGCAGGAATAGCAATCAGCCCCAGCATTTT	CASSEGFYGRNSNQPQHF
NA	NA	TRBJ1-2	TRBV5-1	TGCGCCAGCGGGACGGAGGACAAATATGGCTACACCTTC	CASGTEDKYGYTF
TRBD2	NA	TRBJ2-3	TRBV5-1	TGCGCCAGCAGCCGCGATGGGACTAGCGGGAGTTCAGATACGCAGTATTTT	CASSRDGTSGSSDTQYF
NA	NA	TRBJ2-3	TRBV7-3	TGTGCCAGCAGCTTTGGTCTAGCTGCAGATACGCAGTATTTT	CASSFGLAADTQYF
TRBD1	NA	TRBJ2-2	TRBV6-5	TGTGCCAGCAGTTCCGGGGACAGGGGATTTTCCGGGGAGCTGTTTTTT	CASSSGDRGFSGELFF
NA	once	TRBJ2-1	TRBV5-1	TGCGCCAGCAGCTTGGGCGACAGCTACAATGAGCAGTTCTTC	CASSLGDSYNEQFF
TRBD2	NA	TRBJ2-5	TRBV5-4	TGTGCCAGCAGGGGGACTAGCGGAGGAAGGGAGACCCAGTACTTC	CASRGTSGGRETQYF
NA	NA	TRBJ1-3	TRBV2	TGTGCCAGCAGTGCACAGGGCTCTGGAAACACCATATATTTT	CASSAQGSGNTIYF
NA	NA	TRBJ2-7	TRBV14	TGTGCCAGCAGCCAAGGCCAGCTAGACTCCTACGAGCAGTACTTC	CASSQGQLDSYEQYF
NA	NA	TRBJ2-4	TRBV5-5	TGTGCCAGCAGCGTGACAGGCCAAAACATTCAGTACTTC	CASSVTGQNIQYF
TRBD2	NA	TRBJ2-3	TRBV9	TGTGCCAGCAGCCCCCGGGGGTCTAGCGGGCTTACAGATACGCAGTATTTT	CASSPRGSSGLTDTQYF
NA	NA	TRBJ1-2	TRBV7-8	TGTGCCAGCAGCTCCCTGACCCTGCCGCTAGGCTACACCTTC	CASSSLTLPLGYTF
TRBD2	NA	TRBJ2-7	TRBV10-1	TGCGCCAGCAGTCATAGCGGGGCCTACGAGCAGTACTTC	CASSHSGAYEQYF
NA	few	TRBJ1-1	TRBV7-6	TGTGCCAGCAGCCGGGGATTTAACACTGAAGCTTTCTTT	CASSRGFNTEAFF
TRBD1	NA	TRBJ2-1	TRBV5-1	TGCGCCAGCAGCTTGGCCATGGGACAGCACAATGAGCAGTTCTTC	CASSLAMGQHNEQFF
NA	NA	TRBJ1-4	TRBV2	TGTGCCAGCAGTGATGGGGTTATTAATGAAAAACTGTTTTTT	CASSDGVINEKLFF
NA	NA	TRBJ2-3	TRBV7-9	TGTGCCAGCAGCGGGACCCAGGGGCAGAACACAGATACGCAGTATTTT	CASSGTQGQNTDTQYF
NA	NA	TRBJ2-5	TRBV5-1	TGCGCCAGCAGCTTGGCCACCAGTCAGGGAGAAGAGACCCAGTACTTC	CASSLATSQGEETQYF
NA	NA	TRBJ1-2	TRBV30	TGTGCCTGGACCCCCATAAGGGCGGCCGGCTACACCTTC	CAWTPIRAAGYTF
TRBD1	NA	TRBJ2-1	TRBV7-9	TGTGCCAGCAGCTCGTGGACAGGGGACTACAATGAGCAGTTCTTC	CASSSWTGDYNEQFF
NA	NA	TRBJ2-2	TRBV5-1	TGCGCCAGCAGCTCGACCGGGAACAAAAACGGGGAGCTGTTTTTT	CASSSTGNKNGELFF
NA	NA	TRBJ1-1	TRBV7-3	TGTGCCAGCAGCCCCGGAGGGGGTGACACTGAAGCTTTCTTT	CASSPGGGDTEAFF
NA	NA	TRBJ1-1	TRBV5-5	TGTGCCAGCAGCTTTTTTGACCCGAACACTGAAGCTTTCTTT	CASSFFDPNTEAFF
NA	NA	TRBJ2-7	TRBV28	TGTGCCAGCAGGTTAGTCAGCTCCTACGAGCAGTACTTC	CASRLVSSYEQYF
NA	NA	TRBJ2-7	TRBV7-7	TGTGCCAGCAGCCGGGGACGGGATTACGAGCAGTACTTC	CASSRGRDYEQYF
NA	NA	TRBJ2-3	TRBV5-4	TGTGCCAGCAAGGCAGGCCCATCCGTCTCAGATACGCAGTATTTT	CASKAGPSVSDTQYF
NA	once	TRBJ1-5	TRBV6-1	TGTGCCAGCAGTAGAGATCCGGTTAGCAATCAGCCCCAGCATTTT	CASSRDPVSNQPQHF
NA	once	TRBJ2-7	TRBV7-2	TGTGCCAGCAGCCCCTTAACCGGTGGCGACTACGAGCAGTACTTC	CASSPLTGGDYEQYF
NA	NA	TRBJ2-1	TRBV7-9	TGTGCCAGCAGCTTAGAATCGGCTAGCAGTGAGCAGTTCTTC	CASSLESASSEQFF
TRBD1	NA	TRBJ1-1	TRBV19	TGTGCCAGTAGTATAGTATTCGACAGGGGAGGCACTGAAGCTTTCTTT	CASSIVFDRGGTEAFF
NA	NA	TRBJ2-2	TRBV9	TGTGCCAGCAGCCCCGTAGGTCTGCACCTGAACACCGGGGAGCTGTTTTTT	CASSPVGLHLNTGELFF
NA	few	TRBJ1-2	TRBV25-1	TGTGCCAGCAGTTTAACCGCAGGCTATGGCTACACCTTC	CASSLTAGYGYTF
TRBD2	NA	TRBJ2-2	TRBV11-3	TGTGCCAGCAGCGATACGCGGGGGAGATACACCGGGGAGCTGTTTTTT	CASSDTRGRYTGELFF
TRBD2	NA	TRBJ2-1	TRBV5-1	TGCGCCAGCAGCCTTCACGGGACTAGCGGCTACAATGAGCAGTTCTTC	CASSLHGTSGYNEQFF
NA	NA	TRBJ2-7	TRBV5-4	TGTGCCAGCAGGGCCGGGACGAACTCCTACGAGCAGTACTTC	CASRAGTNSYEQYF
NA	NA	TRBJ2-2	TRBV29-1	TGCAGCGTTTCACCGGGGAGTGGTCGATCCGGGGAGCTGTTTTTT	CSVSPGSGRSGELFF
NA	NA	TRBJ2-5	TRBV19	TGTGCCAGTAGTACTTCCGGGGTTCAAGAGACCCAGTACTTC	CASSTSGVQETQYF
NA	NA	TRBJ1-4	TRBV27	TGTGCCAGCAGTAGGAAATCAACTAATGAAAAACTGTTTTTT	CASSRKSTNEKLFF
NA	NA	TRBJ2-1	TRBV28	TGTGCCAGCAGTTTGAGGTCCTCCTACAATGAGCAGTTCTTC	CASSLRSSYNEQFF